Below are 21 T cell receptor beta chains sequenced from a single sample in a study of T cells in Graves' hyperthyroidism and ophthalmopathy. Regions amplified from RNA transcripts were the TCR beta CDR3 regions. The HTBI primer set served for first-round RT-PCR of the TCR CDR3. TCRdb fed the multiplex PCR reads into MiXCR, producing one record per CDR3 protein. The sample contains some 490,000 distinct CDR3 sequences, roughly 23% of which appear only once. Sequencing used blood. The receptors were sampled from a woman in her seventies with Graves' ophthalmopathy.

The V call is TRBV20-1, the J call TRBJ2-3, with 7 bases identical to TRBD2. The junction had 10 bases not matched to a gene; V was cut back by 6 bases and J by 7 bases. Germline values: CDR1 DFQATT, CDR2 SNEGSKA (reference sequence). There are 13 residues in the CDR3. CDR3 DNA sequence: TGCAGTGCCGCGGGACTATTCGGTAATACGCAGTATTTT. It specifies CSAAGLFGNTQYF.

This clonotype was seen only a few times. The rearrangement joins TRBV12-5 to TRBJ2-2, with 11 bases aligning to TRBD2. Germline trimming cut 0 bases from V and 3 bases from J; bases unmatched to any gene: 6. Germline V CDR1 and CDR2: LGHNT, FRNRAP. The CDR3 runs to 18 residues. DNA for the CDR3: TGTGCTAGTGGTTTGGTACCGCTAGCGGGAGGTTACACCGGGGAGCTGTTTTTT. Residues: CASGLVPLAGGYTGELFF.

This clonotype was seen a handful of times. The chain carries TRBV28 and TRBJ1-2, with D unresolved. This CDR3 region has 11 residues. CDR1 and CDR2 (germline): MDHEN, SYDVKM. Between the trimmed V and J ends, which lost 4 bases and 8 bases, there was a span of 8 bases. The DNA for the CDR3 is TGTGCCAGCAGTTCCCTACCGGGCTACACCTTC. Translated, it gives CASSSLPGYTF.

This clonotype was counted only a few times. V usage is TRBV9 and J usage is TRBJ1-1; 8 bases agree with TRBD1. The CDR3 extends over 16 amino acids. Germline V gives CDR1 SGDLS, CDR2 YYNGEE. Losses at the gene ends were 0 bases for V and 2 bases for J; bases not matched to a gene: 6. CDR3 nucleotide sequence: TGTGCCAGCAGCGTAGCCGACAGGGGAGGTAACACTGAAGCTTTCTTT. This codes for CASSVADRGGNTEAFF.

The chain carries TRBV3-1 and TRBJ2-7; D uncertain. The CDR3 totals 11 residues. CDR1 is LGHDT and CDR2 is YNNKEL in the germline V gene (reference sequence). Trimming pared 1 base from V and 7 bases from J, leaving 5 bases between. This CDR3 is CASSQVREQYF. CDR3 nucleotides: TGTGCCAGCAGCCAAGTACGGGAGCAGTACTTC.

This chain uses TRBV9 with TRBJ1-4, with D maybe TRBD1 (5 bases). V lost 5 bases and J 0 bases, leaving 11 bases between the germline ends. From germline, CDR1 is SGDLS and CDR2 YYNGEE. The CDR3 extends over 15 amino acids. CDR3 bases: TGTGCCAGCAGTAAGCAGGGTGCAACTAATGAAAAACTGTTTTTT. It specifies CASSKQGATNEKLFF.

Only a few counts were recorded for this clonotype. This chain joins TRBV5-1 and TRBJ2-7; 7 positions match TRBD2. The CDR3 contains 14 residues. Germline CDR1 is SGHRS and CDR2 is YFSETQ. Trimming cost V 0 bases and J 3 bases; bases outside gene matches: 3. The CDR3 here is CASSLVRGDYEQYF. CDR3 DNA sequence: TGCGCCAGCAGCTTGGTCCGGGGGGACTACGAGCAGTACTTC.

V is TRBV12-3 or TRBV12-4 and J is TRBJ1-6; D unclear. V was clipped by 4 bases and J by 10 bases, with 14 bases between them. The CDR3 runs to 14 residues. CDR3 sequence: CASSSAEWRSPLHF. As DNA, the CDR3 is TGTGCCAGCAGTTCCGCCGAGTGGCGCTCACCCCTCCACTTT.

This clonotype showed up just a few times. The chain employs TRBV12-3 or TRBV12-4 and TRBJ2-3; D is unclear. Trimming left V 0 bases short and J 5 bases short, with 9 bases between. The CDR3 has 14 residues. In DNA form, the CDR3 reads TGTGCCAGCAGTTTAGCGCACGGCGGAGATACGCAGTATTTT. Its protein is CASSLAHGGDTQYF.

The V gene is TRBV9, the J gene TRBJ2-1, with TRBD2 matching over 11 bases. With 4 bases clipped from V and 5 bases from J, the junction kept 8 bases outside the gene matches. Germline V gives CDR1 SGDLS, CDR2 YYNGEE. This CDR3 is 16 amino acids long. The CDR3 DNA is TGTGCCAGCAGCCGCCGGGGACTAGCGGACAACAATGAGCAGTTCTTC. Its protein product is CASSRRGLADNNEQFF.

This clonotype was recorded many times. The J gene is TRBJ2-7, the V gene TRBV6-1, with 7 nucleotides matching TRBD1. The V gene's germline CDR1 is MNHNS and CDR2 SASEGT. After removal of 5 bases from V and 3 bases from J, the junction contained 7 bases not matched to a gene. The length of the CDR3 is 14 residues. The CDR3 DNA follows: TGTGCCAGCAGTAAACTACAGGGGAGCTACGAGCAGTACTTC. As protein: CASSKLQGSYEQYF.

The chain's CDR3 is CASWGLAGGPHEQYF. The CDR3 coding sequence is TGTGCCAGCTGGGGACTAGCGGGAGGGCCGCACGAGCAGTACTTC. The chain has TRBV27 and TRBJ2-7; 16 bases fit TRBD2. Trimming took 8 bases from V and 5 from J; bases not matched to a gene: 6. Germline CDR1 reads MNHEY; CDR2 reads SMNVEV (reference sequence). The CDR3 has 15 residues.

The chain has TRBV3-1 and TRBJ2-3; D may correspond to TRBD1 or TRBD2 (5 bases each). Germline assignment: CDR1 LGHDT and CDR2 YNNKEL (reference sequence). This CDR3 is 14 amino acids long. Trimming took 4 bases from V and 4 from J, leaving 12 bases between them. CDR3 nucleotides: TGTGCCAGCAGCCCCTTCTGGGGGTCAGATACGCAGTATTTT. Protein product: CASSPFWGSDTQYF.

In this sample, this clonotype turned up many times. The chain carries TRBV2 and TRBJ2-3; D gene unclear. V lost 7 bases to trimming and J lost 2 bases, with 10 bases between them. The germline CDR1 and CDR2 sequences are SNHLY and FYNNEI. The CDR3 spans 13 residues. CDR3 in DNA: TGTGCCAGCATCCCTCGGTTCACAGATACGCAGTATTTT. Amino acid sequence: CASIPRFTDTQYF.

The J gene is TRBJ1-5, the V gene TRBV6-1, with D perhaps TRBD1 (6 bases). CDR1 is MNHNS, CDR2 SASEGT, per germline. The CDR3 contains 15 residues. V was clipped by 6 bases and J by 4 bases, with 16 bases between them. CDR3 DNA: TGTGCCAGCAGGGTCGGGACAATTGGGAATCAGCCCCAGCATTTT. Protein: CASRVGTIGNQPQHF.

This clonotype showed up many times. This CDR3 is CATSDLNEQFF. CDR3 nucleotides: TGTGCCACCAGTGATCTTAATGAGCAGTTCTTC. This chain links TRBV24-1 with TRBJ2-1; D is unresolved. V gave up 3 bases and J gave up 7 bases, with 3 bases separating them. This CDR3 is 11 amino acids long. The germline V gene encodes CDR1 KGHDR and CDR2 SFDVKD.

The chain is built from TRBV19 and TRBJ1-1, with D unclear. V was cut by 8 bases and J by 2 bases, with 15 bases left in between. Germline V gene sequence: CDR1 LNHDA, CDR2 SQIVND (reference sequence). This CDR3 is built from 14 residues. This chain's CDR3 is CASSIPLRNTEAFF. The CDR3 bases are TGTGCCAGTTCTATCCCTCTGAGAAACACTGAAGCTTTCTTT. Full variable domain (remainder filled in from reference TRBV19 and TRBJ1-1): DGGITQSPKYLFRKEGQNVTLSCEQNLNHDAMYWYRQDPGQGLRLIYYSQIVNDFQKGDIAEGYSVSREKKESFPLTVTSAQKNPTAFYLCASSIPLRNTEAFFGQGTRLTVV.

On this clonotype: A single base separates this from a much larger clone, so it may be a read error. The V gene is TRBV6-2 or TRBV6-3, the J gene TRBJ1-1; TRBD1 is a possible D gene (5 bases). CDR1 is MNHEY and CDR2 is SVGEGT in the germline V gene. CDR3 size: 13 residues. V gave up 7 bases and J gave up 3 bases, with 12 bases separating them. CDR3 nucleotide sequence: TGTGCCAGCAAAGACAGCCCGTACACTGAAGCTTTCTTT. It codes for CASKDSPYTEAFF.

At least ten counts were recorded for this clonotype. The chain couples TRBV20-1 to TRBJ1-5, with D unresolved. Trimming removed 2 bases at V and 3 bases at J, with 8 bases between. The CDR3 has 13 amino acids. Germline CDR1 and CDR2: DFQATT and SNEGSKA (reference sequence). CDR3 in DNA: TGCAGTGCTAGAAGCGGGGTCAATCAGCCCCAGCATTTT. Protein: CSARSGVNQPQHF.

This clonotype was seen more than once but under ten times. This chain's CDR3 is CASSRRVLTDYGYTF. For the CDR3, the DNA is TGTGCCAGCAGCCGCCGGGTCCTCACAGACTATGGCTACACCTTC. This rearrangement joins TRBV6-1 to TRBJ1-2, with D unresolved. Deletions cut 6 bases from V and 3 bases from J, with 17 bases between. This CDR3 contains 15 residues. Germline CDR1 reads MNHNS; CDR2 reads SASEGT.

This clonotype has ten or more counts. V usage is TRBV20-1 and J usage is TRBJ1-5, with 11 positions matching TRBD1. V lost 6 bases, J lost 6 bases, and 4 bases stayed unmatched. The CDR3 is 13 residues long. Germline CDR1 DFQATT, CDR2 SNEGSKA (reference sequence). The CDR3 DNA sequence: TGCAGTGCCCTAGGACAGGGGGCTCAGCCCCAGCATTTT. Protein product: CSALGQGAQPQHF.